Listed below are T cell receptor beta chains from one sample, sequenced in a study of T cells expressing NK-cell markers. Reanalyzing the 5' RACE reads, TCRdb keeps one entry per CDR3 protein, without DNA. The table for this sample gives over 250,000 distinct CDR3 sequences. Specimen: blood T cells: a sorted CD56 or NKG2C T cell subset, CD4+ or CD8+ T cells, or bulk PBMC T cells (not recorded which). The receptor source for this set is a woman aged 18-69 years in good health. The CDR3 runs from the conserved cysteine through the conserved F or W.

TRBJ2-7 TRBV15 CATSRGGGLTYEQYF
TRBJ2-1 TRBV9 CASSVVVSGVRSEQFF
TRBJ1-6 TRBV20-1 CSATGGGSGNSPLHF
TRBJ2-1 TRBV7-2 CASSFRGAYNEQFF
TRBJ2-2 TRBV7-8 CASTLAGVTGELFF
TRBJ2-7 TRBV14 CASSQSYYEQYF
TRBJ2-1 TRBV19 CATRDRVNNEQFF
TRBJ2-5 TRBV9 CASSVDWTPSVTQYF
TRBJ2-3 TRBV7-2 CASSTSYTDTQYF
TRBJ1-2 TRBV6-6 CASSYEGNYGYTF
TRBJ1-1 TRBV20-1 CSATPFFTEAFF
TRBJ2-2 TRBV6-2/TRBV6-3 CASSYELVAGELFF
TRBJ2-2 TRBV12-3/TRBV12-4 CASSFYGDRAGELFF